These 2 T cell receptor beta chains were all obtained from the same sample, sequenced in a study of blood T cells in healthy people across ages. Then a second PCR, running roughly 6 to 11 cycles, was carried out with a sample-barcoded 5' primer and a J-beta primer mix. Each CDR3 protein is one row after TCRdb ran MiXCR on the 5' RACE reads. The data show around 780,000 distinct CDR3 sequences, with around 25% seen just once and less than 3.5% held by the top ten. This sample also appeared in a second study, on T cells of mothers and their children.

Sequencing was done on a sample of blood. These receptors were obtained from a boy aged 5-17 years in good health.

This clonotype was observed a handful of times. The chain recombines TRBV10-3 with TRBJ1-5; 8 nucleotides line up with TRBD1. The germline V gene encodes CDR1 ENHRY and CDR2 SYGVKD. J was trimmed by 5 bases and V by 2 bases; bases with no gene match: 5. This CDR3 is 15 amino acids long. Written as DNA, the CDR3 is TGTGCCATCAGTGAGAACAGGGGGTCCGATCAGCCCCAGCATTTT. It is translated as CAISENRGSDQPQHF.

CDR3 in amino acids: CSARRRPGNGELFF. Here the CDR3 DNA reads TGCAGTGCTAGGAGGCGCCCAGGAAACGGGGAGCTGTTTTTT. The chain employs TRBV20-1 and TRBJ2-2; no firm D call. The CDR3 consists of 14 residues. V gave up 3 bases and J gave up 7 bases, with 15 bases separating them. Germline CDR1 is DFQATT and CDR2 is SNEGSKA (reference sequence).